What follows are 25 T cell receptor beta chains derived from one specimen sequenced in a study of T cells in Graves' hyperthyroidism and ophthalmopathy. What was amplified from RNA transcripts were TCR beta CDR3 regions. TCR CDR3 regions were first amplified by RT-PCR with HTBI primers. TCRdb reprocessed the multiplex PCR reads via MiXCR and lists one record per CDR3 protein. The data show about 480,000 distinct CDR3 sequences, around a quarter seen once. Sequenced: blood. These TCRs come from a woman aged 30 to 39 with Graves' ophthalmopathy.

In its sample, this clonotype was seen many times. The V call is TRBV28, the J call TRBJ2-7, with a weak D call TRBD2 (6 bases). Germline CDR1 and CDR2: MDHEN and SYDVKM. V was shortened by 5 bases and J by 7 bases, with 21 bases between the two germline ends. The CDR3 has 15 residues. The CDR3 reads CASSTWRGPPLEQYF. The CDR3 DNA sequence: TGTGCCAGCAGTACCTGGCGGGGACCCCCTCTGGAGCAGTACTTC.

Of note for this clonotype: The junction shows a germline mismatch at one end, possibly a read error. The V and J genes are TRBV19 and TRBJ2-7; a possible D gene is TRBD1 (6 bases). Germline CDR1 LNHDA, CDR2 SQIVND (reference sequence). The CDR3 contains 14 residues. CDR3 protein: CASSAKWGPYEQCF. Written as DNA, the CDR3 is TGTGCCAGTAGTGCGAAGTGGGGGCCCTACGAGCAGTGCTTC.

This clonotype was recorded only once. The chain is built from TRBV12-3 or TRBV12-4 and TRBJ1-5; D is unresolved. V dropped 3 bases and J dropped 5 bases, with 11 bases sitting between them. This CDR3 is built from 14 residues. CDR3: CASSFAGPHQPQHF. The CDR3, as DNA: TGTGCCAGCAGTTTTGCGGGCCCACATCAGCCCCAGCATTTT.

A few counts support this clonotype. V usage is TRBV28 and J usage is TRBJ2-5; D is uncertain. The CDR3 has 12 residues. V was clipped by 5 bases and J by 3 bases, with 7 bases between them. Germline V gene lookup returns CDR1 MDHEN and CDR2 SYDVKM. DNA of the CDR3: TGTGCCAGCAGTCATCTTAAAGAGACCCAGTACTTC. Translating it yields CASSHLKETQYF.

This clonotype was observed a handful of times. The rearrangement uses TRBV5-1 and TRBJ1-3; D is undetermined. Germline-derived CDR1 and CDR2 are SGHRS and YFSETQ. The CDR3 consists of 16 residues. V lost 0 bases to trimming and J lost 3 bases, with 13 bases between them. CDR3 residues: CASSLEVARSGNTIYF. In nucleotides, the CDR3 is TGCGCCAGCAGCTTGGAGGTGGCGAGAAGTGGAAACACCATATATTTT.

At least ten counts were recorded for this clonotype. This rearrangement joins TRBV12-3 or TRBV12-4 to TRBJ2-5, with D perhaps TRBD1 or TRBD2 (5 bases each). The CDR3 covers 16 residues. V shed 2 bases and J shed 4 bases, with 17 bases lying between them. CDR3 in amino acids: CASSLSGGGAVETQYF. The CDR3 DNA follows: TGTGCCAGCAGTTTATCTGGTGGGGGAGCCGTAGAGACCCAGTACTTC.

This clonotype was seen many times. The genes are TRBV6-1 and TRBJ2-2; D unresolved. V dropped 7 bases and J dropped 2 bases, with 17 bases sitting between them. The CDR3 is made up of 16 amino acids. CDR1 MNHNS and CDR2 SASEGT come from the germline V gene. CDR3 sequence reads: CASTKSFRLNTGELFF. Here the CDR3 DNA reads TGTGCCAGCACCAAGAGCTTCCGGTTAAACACCGGGGAGCTGTTTTTT.

The chain joins TRBV10-2 to TRBJ2-2; 10 bases line up with TRBD1. The junction had 5 bases not matched to a gene; V was cut back by 4 bases and J by 3 bases. The germline CDR1 and CDR2 sequences are WSHSY and SAAADI. The CDR3 totals 16 residues. The CDR3 here is CASSVDRGLDTGELFF. The CDR3 nucleotides are TGCGCCAGCAGTGTCGACAGGGGGCTTGACACCGGGGAGCTGTTTTTT.

This clonotype was seen at least ten times. This chain joins TRBV28 and TRBJ1-3; no reliable D call. V was shortened by 4 bases and J by 2 bases, with 6 bases between the two germline ends. Germline assignment: CDR1 MDHEN and CDR2 SYDVKM. The CDR3 is made up of 13 amino acids. CDR3 in amino acids: CASSSWAGNTIYF. As DNA, the CDR3 is TGTGCCAGCAGTTCCTGGGCTGGAAACACCATATATTTT. The whole variable domain, remainder taken from reference TRBV28 and TRBJ1-3, is DVKVTQSSRYLVKRTGEKVFLECVQDMDHENMFWYRQDPGLGLRLIYFSYDVKMKEKGDIPEGYSVSREKKERFSLILESASTNQTSMYLCASSSWAGNTIYFGEGSWLTVV.

This clonotype appeared a few times. The chain combines TRBV20-1 with TRBJ2-7; TRBD2 matches at 8 bases. J was trimmed by 2 bases and V by 0 bases; bases with no gene match: 6. This CDR3 region has 15 residues. CDR1 and CDR2 (germline): DFQATT, SNEGSKA (reference sequence). CDR3 protein: CSARDGAGGAYEQYF. The DNA of the CDR3 is TGCAGTGCTAGAGATGGCGCGGGGGGAGCCTACGAGCAGTACTTC.

The chain is built from TRBV12-3 or TRBV12-4 and TRBJ1-1, with 10 positions matching TRBD1. This CDR3 is 14 amino acids long. V trimming: 4 bases; J trimming: 8 bases; junction bases outside the gene matches: 7. The CDR3 loop is CASSSRTGGPEAFF. DNA for the CDR3: TGTGCCAGCAGTTCTCGGACAGGGGGTCCGGAAGCTTTCTTT.

This clonotype was seen at least ten times. The CDR3 DNA reads TGTGCCTGGAGTGTACCGGGGGGGGACGGCTACACCTTC. This gives the protein CAWSVPGGDGYTF. The chain employs TRBV30 and TRBJ1-2, with D possibly TRBD1 on 5 matching bases. Germline CDR1 GTSNPN, CDR2 SVGIG (reference sequence). The CDR3 runs 13 residues. Trimming removed 0 bases from V and 8 bases from J, with 13 bases in between.

This clonotype was observed many times. The chain uses TRBV28 and TRBJ1-6, with no clear D. Germline CDR1 reads MDHEN; CDR2 reads SYDVKM. CDR3 size: 14 residues. V lost 5 bases and J 10 bases, leaving 15 bases between the germline ends. This CDR3 reads CASSPTSTRSPLHF. CDR3 in DNA: TGTGCCAGCAGTCCCACCTCGACGAGATCACCCCTCCACTTT.

Only a few counts were recorded for this clonotype. The genes are TRBV12-3 or TRBV12-4 and TRBJ1-2, with 8 bases identical to TRBD1. The CDR3 runs 13 residues. Trimming took 5 bases from V and 8 from J; bases not matched to a gene: 7. In nucleotides, the CDR3 is TGTGCCAGCAGTGCACAGGGGGTAGAAGGCTACACCTTC. The encoded protein is CASSAQGVEGYTF.

In its sample, this clonotype was seen many times. The V and J genes are TRBV28 and TRBJ2-2, with 8 bases that match TRBD1. Trimming at V came to 3 bases and at J to 5 bases, leaving 8 bases not matched to a gene. This CDR3 comprises 16 residues. Germline loops: CDR1 MDHEN, CDR2 SYDVKM. This CDR3 reads CASSFPDRGGTGELFF. For the CDR3, the DNA is TGTGCCAGCAGTTTCCCCGACAGGGGCGGGACCGGGGAGCTGTTTTTT.

The V call is TRBV7-2, the J call TRBJ1-2; no definite D call. The germline V and J ends were trimmed by 5 bases and 4 bases, with 11 bases remaining between them. Germline-derived CDR1 and CDR2 are SGHTA and FQGNSA. This CDR3 comprises 13 residues. The CDR3: CASSPLVVYGYTF. CDR3 in DNA: TGTGCCAGCAGCCCGCTGGTCGTCTATGGCTACACCTTC.

The chain uses TRBV19 and TRBJ1-2; no definite D call. CDR1 and CDR2 (germline): LNHDA, SQIVND (reference sequence). Trimming cost V 4 bases and J 2 bases, with 11 bases left between them. The CDR3 is 14 amino acids. The CDR3 bases are TGTGCCAGTAGTACGTACTCGGAAAACTATGGCTACACCTTC. Translating it yields CASSTYSENYGYTF.

This clonotype was detected ten times or more. The chain carries TRBV12-3 or TRBV12-4 and TRBJ2-7; TRBD2 aligns across 12 bases. CDR3 size: 14 residues. With 5 bases clipped from V and 4 bases from J, the junction kept 3 bases outside the gene matches. As DNA, the CDR3 is TGTGCCAGCAGTCTCGGACTAGCGGGATACGAGCAGTACTTC. Its translation is CASSLGLAGYEQYF.

This clonotype was recorded at least ten times. This chain connects TRBV6-5 to TRBJ1-1, with a weak D call TRBD1 (6 bases). V was clipped by 0 bases and J by 5 bases, with 13 bases between them. The germline V gene encodes CDR1 MNHEY and CDR2 SVGAGI. The CDR3 length is 15 residues. Written as DNA, the CDR3 is TGTGCCAGCAGTTACTCGAGGGTCGACAGGACTGAAGCTTTCTTT. It specifies CASSYSRVDRTEAFF.

The V and J genes are TRBV12-3 or TRBV12-4 and TRBJ1-5, with 10 bases aligning to TRBD1. The CDR3 consists of 13 residues. After removal of 6 bases from V and 12 bases from J, the junction contained 8 bases not matched to a gene. This CDR3 reads CASSGTGESIQHF. For the CDR3, the DNA is TGTGCCAGCAGCGGGACAGGGGAGTCTATCCAGCATTTT.

The chain employs TRBV5-1 and TRBJ2-7; 11 bases agree with TRBD2. In germline, CDR1 is SGHRS, CDR2 YFSETQ. This CDR3 has 16 residues. V gave up 0 bases and J gave up 3 bases; unmatched junction bases: 5. The CDR3 DNA sequence: TGCGCCAGCAGCTTGGGTGCTAGCGGGAGGTACTACGAGCAGTACTTC. Its protein product is CASSLGASGRYYEQYF. The full variable domain, with the rest looked up from reference TRBV5-1 and TRBJ2-7, is KAGVTQTPRYLIKTRGQQVTLSCSPISGHRSVSWYQQTPGQGLQFLFEYFSETQRNKGNFPGRFSGRQFSNSRSEMNVSTLELGDSALYLCASSLGASGRYYEQYFGPGTRLTVT.

The chain carries TRBV6-1 and TRBJ1-1, with D unclear. The CDR3 is 13 residues long. Germline V CDR1 and CDR2: MNHNS, SASEGT. Trimming removed 6 bases at V and 1 base at J, with 9 bases between. CDR3 protein: CASRTRRNTEAFF. The CDR3 DNA follows: TGTGCCAGCAGGACTAGAAGGAACACTGAAGCTTTCTTT.

The J gene is TRBJ1-3, the V gene TRBV14, with 9 bases lining up with TRBD1. In germline, CDR1 is SGHDN, CDR2 FVKESK. Trimming cost V 4 bases and J 0 bases; bases outside gene matches: 16. CDR3 length: 20 amino acids. This CDR3 is CASSRPRTGASNTSGNTIYF. The CDR3 DNA sequence: TGTGCCAGCAGCCGTCCGAGGACAGGGGCCAGCAATACCTCTGGAAACACCATATATTTT.

This clonotype was observed many times. The chain recombines TRBV20-1 with TRBJ2-5; D is perhaps TRBD2 (5 bases). The CDR3 spans 15 residues. The V end lost 0 bases, the J end lost 4 bases, and 15 bases lay between the germline ends. CDR1 and CDR2 from the germline V gene are DFQATT and SNEGSKA (reference sequence). The CDR3 DNA reads TGCAGTGCTAGAGATCGTTTCTTGGGGAGAGAGACCCAGTACTTC. The encoded protein is CSARDRFLGRETQYF.

This clonotype occurred many times. The chain has TRBV4-3 and TRBJ2-5; 8 nucleotides align to TRBD2. The CDR3 totals 15 residues. V gave up 2 bases and J gave up 4 bases; unmatched junction bases: 6. Germline V gives CDR1 LGHNA, CDR2 YSLEER. Written as DNA, the CDR3 is TGCGCCAGCAGCCAAACCTATCTAGCGGGAGAGACCCAGTACTTC. Translation gives CASSQTYLAGETQYF.